This section outlines one T cell receptor beta chain sequence together with its context. This specimen belongs to a study of blood T cell repertoires in COVID-19. Across the study: From the United States, Italy and Spain came samples of acute and convalescent COVID-19. From T cells, B-cell-depleted T cells, or PBMCs came the material, which was cDNA or gDNA.

In the source study's methods: Reference gene primer amplification in the assay estimated nucleated cell counts. TCRdb keeps only in-frame clones here, not all; method: immunoSEQ multiplex PCR. V and J calls and clone size follow that table, whereas D and trimming were derived from the DNA. The table includes 180,000 or so clones, 80% to 90% detected once. The clonotype originates from a man aged 55 to 69 with acute or convalescent COVID-19. Sequencing used peripheral blood.

The CDR3 is CASSQQGYGYTF. CDR3 nucleotide sequence: TGTGCCAGCAGTCAACAGGGATATGGCTACACCTTC. The chain is built from TRBV25-1 and TRBJ1-2, with a weak D call TRBD1 (6 bases). The CDR3 covers 12 residues. V lost 5 bases and J lost 5, with 9 bases in between. Per the germline V gene, CDR1 is MGHDK and CDR2 is SYGVNS.